The 9 T cell receptor beta chains presented below share a single source sample, sequenced in a study of regulatory T cells in long-lasting Graves disease. Arm-PCR of CDR3 regions with iRepertoire HTBI primers generated TCR beta libraries. From the multiplex PCR reads, TCRdb called clonotypes with MiXCR, one entry per CDR3 protein. The data contain 530,000 or so distinct CDR3 sequences, roughly 16% of them singletons. Time point given: newly diagnosed GD, antithyroid drugs for less than 3 months. From PBMCs, RNA was extracted and then used to make the TCR library. These sequences were also reported in another study, on T cells in Graves' hyperthyroidism and ophthalmopathy.

This specimen consisted of peripheral blood mononuclear cells (PBMCs), obtained at new diagnosis, from a patient treated with antithyroid drugs. The receptors derive from a man younger than 30 with Graves disease.

This clonotype appeared many times. The CDR3 region has the DNA TGTGCCAGCGAGGAACACATGAACACTGAAGCTTTCTTT. It yields the protein CASEEHMNTEAFF. The V call is TRBV12-3 or TRBV12-4, the J call TRBJ1-1; the D is unclear. The CDR3 runs 13 residues. Trimming took off 8 bases at V and 0 bases at J, with 10 bases between the two ends.

This clonotype was detected a few times. The chain employs TRBV7-3 and TRBJ2-1, with TRBD2 identical over 11 bases. With V trimmed by 5 bases and J by 0 bases, 6 bases remained unmatched. CDR1 is SGHTA, CDR2 FQGTGA, per germline. CDR3 length: 17 residues. This chain's CDR3 is CASSGKLAGDSYNEQFF. Written as DNA, the CDR3 is TGTGCCAGCAGCGGGAAACTAGCGGGGGACTCCTACAATGAGCAGTTCTTC.

The chain employs TRBV18 and TRBJ2-1; 8 nucleotides match TRBD2. The trim removed 0 bases at V and 2 bases at J, leaving 3 bases unmatched. The CDR3 extends over 16 amino acids. Germline V gene data show CDR1 as KGHSH and CDR2 as LQKENI. The CDR3 loop is CASSPPNSGTYNEQFF. The CDR3 DNA reads as TGTGCCAGCTCACCACCTAATAGCGGGACCTACAATGAGCAGTTCTTC.

The table lists this clonotype with a few counts. This chain links TRBV9 with TRBJ2-3; possibly TRBD1 for D (5 bases). This CDR3 region has 17 residues. With 3 bases removed from V and 1 base from J, the gap between germline ends came to 18 bases. Germline CDR1 SGDLS, CDR2 YYNGEE. CDR3 nucleotide sequence: TGTGCCAGCAGCGCTACAGGCAGCGAGTTAGGCACAGATACGCAGTATTTT. It specifies CASSATGSELGTDTQYF.

This clonotype was recorded a few times. V usage is TRBV11-2 and J usage is TRBJ2-3; 7 positions match TRBD2. Trimming removed 1 base from V and 3 bases from J; junction bases left unmatched: 22. There are 21 residues in the CDR3. The germline V gene has CDR1 SGHAT and CDR2 FQNNGV. The CDR3 DNA sequence: TGTGCCAGCAGCTTAGCCACTAGCGAAGGGTGGGATGCTATGCTGACAGATACGCAGTATTTT. Amino acids: CASSLATSEGWDAMLTDTQYF.

This clonotype was recorded many times. The chain has TRBV28 and TRBJ2-7; TRBD2 matches at 7 bases. The J segment lost 1 base and the V segment lost 6 bases, leaving 15 bases of the junction unmatched. The CDR3 has 17 residues. From germline, CDR1 is MDHEN and CDR2 SYDVKM. CDR3 coding DNA: TGTGCCAGCAGCTTACGGTTAAGCGGGACTCTTTCCTACGAGCAGTACTTC. Translated, it gives CASSLRLSGTLSYEQYF.

This clonotype was seen repeatedly, ten times or more. The V and J genes are TRBV11-2 and TRBJ2-1; D is ambiguous. Trimming stripped 1 base from V and 4 bases from J, with 8 bases between. The CDR3 has 14 residues. Per the germline V gene, CDR1 is SGHAT and CDR2 is FQNNGV. In DNA form, the CDR3 reads TGTGCCAGCAGCTTAGTTGTCCGGTACAATGAGCAGTTCTTC. Its protein is CASSLVVRYNEQFF.

The chain employs TRBV29-1 and TRBJ2-7, with D possibly TRBD1 on 6 matching bases. CDR3 length: 13 amino acids. V lost 5 bases and J lost 2, with 13 bases in between. The germline V gene has CDR1 SQVTM and CDR2 ANQGSEA. CDR3 bases: TGCAGCGTTCAGGGGCCACCTACCTACGAGCAGTACTTC. Translation: CSVQGPPTYEQYF.

This clonotype was seen repeatedly, ten times or more. The gene calls are TRBV7-2 and TRBJ1-2; D is possibly TRBD1 (6 bases). The V end was cut by 1 base, the J end by 8 bases, with 8 bases between. The CDR3 is 12 amino acids. Germline values: CDR1 SGHTA, CDR2 FQGNSA. Here the CDR3 reads CASSLDDRGYTF. The CDR3 nucleotides are TGTGCCAGCAGCTTAGATGACAGGGGCTACACCTTC.